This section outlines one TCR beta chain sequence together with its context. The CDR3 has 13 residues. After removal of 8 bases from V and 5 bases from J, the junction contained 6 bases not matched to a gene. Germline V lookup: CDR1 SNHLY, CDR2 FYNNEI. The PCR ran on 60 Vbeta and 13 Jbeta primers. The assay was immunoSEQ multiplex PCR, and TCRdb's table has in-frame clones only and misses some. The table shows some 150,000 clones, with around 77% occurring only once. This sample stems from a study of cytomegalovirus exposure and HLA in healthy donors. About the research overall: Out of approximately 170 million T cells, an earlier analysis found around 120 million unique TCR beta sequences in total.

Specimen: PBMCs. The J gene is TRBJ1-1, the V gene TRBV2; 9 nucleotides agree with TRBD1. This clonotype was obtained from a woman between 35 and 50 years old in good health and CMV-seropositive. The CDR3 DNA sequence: TGTGCCAGCGCGACAGGGGGTTTTACTGAAGCTTTCTTT. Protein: CASATGGFTEAFF.